The clone carrying this TCR beta chain has only a few counts. This entry is derived from a study of blood T cell repertoires in COVID-19. About the research overall: Samples taken during acute and convalescent COVID-19 were collected in the United States, Italy and Spain. PBMCs, B-cell-depleted T cells, or T cells provided the cDNA or gDNA that made up the material.

The CDR3 runs 17 residues. Trimming removed 1 base at V and 3 bases at J, with 16 bases between. Per germline, CDR1 LGHDT and CDR2 YNNKEL (reference sequence). Repertoires were generated with immunoSEQ multiplex PCR, while TCRdb's copy carries only in-frame clones and drops some. The sample yields about 210,000 clones, approximately 80% seen once. The sample comprised peripheral blood. The source of this sequence is an elderly woman with COVID-19, enrolled during active disease. The rearrangement links TRBV3-1 (or the pseudogene TRBV3-2) to TRBJ1-5; D call uncertain. The CDR3 coding sequence is TGTGCCAGCAGCCAAGGAGCGGGTCCACAGACCAATCAGCCCCAGCATTTT. Protein: CASSQGAGPQTNQPQHF.